The 30 T cell receptor beta chains below come from one sample, sequenced in a study of T cell clonality in common variable immunodeficiency. Study findings and constraints: Common variable immunodeficiency TCR beta sequences reportedly had fewer deletions and N-nucleotide insertions.

Their cognate antigens are unknown. The assay was immunoSEQ multiplex PCR, and TCRdb's table has in-frame clones only and misses some. This sample has about 34,000 clones, each found more than once. Sequencing was done on a sample of peripheral blood mononuclear cells. The receptors originated from a human donor with common variable immunodeficiency.

At least ten counts were recorded for this clone. The CDR3 extends 3 residues past the end of the read, so its final part is completed from the germline J gene. The gene calls are TRBV24-1 and TRBJ2-1; 8 nucleotides line up with TRBD1. The germline CDR1 and CDR2 sequences are KGHDR and SFDVKD. With 9 bases clipped from V and 4 bases from J, the junction kept 7 bases outside the gene matches. This CDR3 spans 14 amino acids. The CDR3 sequence is CATLGQGNYNEQFF. The covered CDR3 bases are TGTGCCACCCTCGGACAGGGTAATTACAATGAG.

This clone was seen repeatedly, ten times or more. This chain's CDR3 is CASSPPQGGYTF. The DNA read from the CDR3 is TGTGCCAGCTCACCACCACAGGGCGGG. V and J are TRBV18 and TRBJ1-2, with TRBD1 as a possible D gene (6 bases). The sequence runs out 3 residues before the end of the CDR3; the remainder is reconstructed from the germline J gene. The germline V gene has CDR1 KGHSH and CDR2 LQKENI. The CDR3 is 12 amino acids.

A note on this clone: From the germline J gene comes the end of the CDR3, since the read stops 3 residues before it. The chain employs TRBV19 and TRBJ1-2; possibly TRBD1 for D (6 bases). The length of the CDR3 is 14 residues. CDR1 is LNHDA and CDR2 is SQIVND in the germline V gene (reference sequence). Incomplete CDR3 DNA: TGTGCCAGTAGTATAGGCCCAGGGGCTATGGGC. Its translation: CASSIGPGAMG. Given in full, the CDR3 is CASSIGPGAMGYTF.

This clone turned up a few times. Read coverage stops 3 residues before the CDR3 terminus; the germline J gene supplies the remainder. This sequence joins TRBV19 and TRBJ2-3; D perhaps matches TRBD1 (6 bases). The V gene lost 3 bases and the J gene lost 1 base, with 14 bases spanning the gap. In germline, CDR1 is LNHDA, CDR2 SQIVND (reference sequence). The CDR3 totals 16 residues. The CDR3 spells CASSISWGPRTDTQYF. The DNA read from the CDR3 is TGTGCCAGTAGTATTTCTTGGGGGCCGCGCACAGATACG.

Concerning this clone: From the germline J gene comes the end of the CDR3, since the read stops 3 residues before it. The genes are TRBV19 and TRBJ1-3; D is unresolved. CDR1 and CDR2 from the germline V gene are LNHDA and SQIVND (reference sequence). The CDR3 spans 15 residues. V lost 7 bases to trimming and J lost 0 bases, with 13 bases between them. CDR3 DNA (partial): TGTGCCAGTACCTCCTCAGCGATCTCTGGAAACACC. Translated: CASTSSAISGNT. The whole CDR3 is CASTSSAISGNTIYF.

Many counts were recorded for this clone. The DNA ends 3 residues before the CDR3 does, and the rest of the CDR3 is filled in from the germline J gene. This chain links TRBV20-1 with TRBJ2-3; D unclear. Germline CDR1 and CDR2: DFQATT and SNEGSKA (reference sequence). The CDR3 runs to 16 residues. The ends were cut back, 0 bases at V and 4 bases at J, with 17 bases in the middle. Incomplete CDR3 DNA: TGCAGTGCTAGAGACGGCGCAGCGATCATTGCAGATACG. This codes for CSARDGAAIIADT. The full CDR3 is CSARDGAAIIADTQYF.

This clone was seen at least ten times. The CDR3 end lies 3 residues beyond the end of the read and is filled in from the germline J gene. The V call is TRBV10-3, the J call TRBJ2-2; 10 nucleotides agree with TRBD2. The CDR3 contains 15 residues. From germline, CDR1 is ENHRY and CDR2 SYGVKD. V dropped 2 bases and J dropped 8; count of bases not matched to a gene: 5. The CDR3 reads CAISEASGRAGELFF. CDR3 bases read: TGTGCCATCAGTGAGGCTAGCGGGAGAGCGGGGGAG.

This clone was seen only a few times. With the read ending 3 residues before the CDR3 end, the germline J gene is used to fill in that end. V is TRBV19 and J is TRBJ2-6; 7 bases are shared with TRBD2. CDR3 length: 19 residues. Germline trimming cut 1 base from V and 0 bases from J; bases unmatched to any gene: 9. Germline V gives CDR1 LNHDA, CDR2 SQIVND (reference sequence). CDR3 amino acids: CASSIGGGGSYSGANVLTF. The covered CDR3 bases are TGTGCCAGTAGTATAGGAGGAGGCGGGAGCTACTCTGGGGCCAACGTC.

This clone was seen ten or more times. The missing CDR3 end, 3 residues past where the read stops, is filled in from the germline J gene. V is TRBV4-2 and J is TRBJ1-2; D unclear. V lost 5 bases and J 6 bases, leaving 16 bases between the germline ends. The CDR3 is made up of 14 amino acids. The germline CDR1 and CDR2 sequences are LGHNA and YNFKEQ. The CDR3 loop reads CASSLGSGRDGYTF. CDR3 bases read: TGTGCCAGCAGCTTAGGGAGTGGGCGGGATGGC.

A word on this clone: The sequence runs out 3 residues before the end of the CDR3; the remainder is reconstructed from the germline J gene. This sequence joins TRBV7-8 and TRBJ2-3, with D tentatively TRBD1 (6 bases). CDR1 is SGHVS, CDR2 FQNEAQ, per germline. The CDR3 sequence is 16 residues long. The V end lost 5 bases, the J end lost 5 bases, and 20 bases lay between the germline ends. CDR3 in amino acids: CASSHTAQARGDTQYF. The CDR3 bases that were read are TGTGCCAGCAGCCACACGGCACAGGCCAGGGGAGATACG.

The table lists this clone with a few counts. The read terminates 3 residues ahead of where the CDR3 ends, so the germline J gene completes it. The V call is TRBV2, the J call TRBJ1-5, with 8 bases lining up with TRBD1. The CDR3 is made up of 14 amino acids. Germline V lookup: CDR1 SNHLY, CDR2 FYNNEI. Germline trimming cut 6 bases from V and 4 bases from J; bases unmatched to any gene: 5. CDR3 DNA, as far as it was read: TGTGCCAGCAGAGGACAGGGTGGGAATCAGCCC. Amino acids: CASRGQGGNQP. The whole CDR3 protein is CASRGQGGNQPQHF.

On this clone: The missing CDR3 end, 3 residues past where the read stops, is filled in from the germline J gene. The V gene is TRBV11-1, the J gene TRBJ2-7, with 8 bases fitting TRBD1. V dropped 5 bases and J dropped 0; count of bases not matched to a gene: 6. CDR3 length equals 15 residues. Germline V CDR1 and CDR2: SGHAT, FQDESV (reference sequence). CDR3 DNA (partial): TGTGCCAGCAGCGGACGGACAGGGAGCTCCTACGAG. This codes for CASSGRTGSSYE. The whole CDR3 reads CASSGRTGSSYEQYF.

This clone appeared many times. The CDR3 spells CSARDGGSQETQYF. CDR3 DNA (partial): TGCAGTGCTAGAGATGGCGGGAGCCAAGAGACC. The gene calls are TRBV20-1 and TRBJ2-5; 7 nucleotides align to TRBD2. The read ends 3 residues early relative to the CDR3; the germline J gene fills the gap. The J segment lost 1 base and the V segment lost 0 bases, leaving 2 bases of the junction unmatched. CDR3 length: 14 residues. From germline, CDR1 is DFQATT and CDR2 SNEGSKA (reference sequence).

This clone occurred a few times. The read terminates 3 residues before the CDR3 end, so the remaining end is supplied by the germline J gene. V is TRBV7-2 and J is TRBJ2-7, with a tentative D call TRBD1 (6 bases). Deletions cut 5 bases from V and 3 bases from J, with 14 bases between. Germline V gene sequence: CDR1 SGHTA, CDR2 FQGNSA. CDR3 size: 14 residues. This CDR3 reads CASSPPGQFYEQYF. CDR3 DNA (partial): TGTGCCAGCAGCCCACCGGGACAATTCTACGAG.

This clone was recorded many times. The read halts 3 residues ahead of the CDR3 end, with the missing end drawn from the germline J gene. The rearrangement joins TRBV6-1 to TRBJ2-3; 13 nucleotides align to TRBD2. The CDR3 totals 17 residues. Germline CDR1 and CDR2: MNHNS and SASEGT. The J segment lost 7 bases and the V segment lost 2 bases, leaving 9 bases of the junction unmatched. The DNA read from the CDR3 is TGTGCCAGCAGTGAACTGGGACTAGCGGGATCCCCGAATACG. Translated, it gives CASSELGLAGSPNT. The CDR3 reads in full as CASSELGLAGSPNTQYF.

Incomplete CDR3 DNA: TGTGCCAGCAGCCCAGGACAGTCCTACGAG. Amino acid sequence: CASSPGQSYE. The whole CDR3 sequence is CASSPGQSYEQYF. The rearrangement links TRBV7-9 to TRBJ2-7; TRBD1 might be the D (6 bases). From the germline J gene comes the end of the CDR3, since the read stops 3 residues before it. Trimming cost V 5 bases and J 1 base, with 9 bases left between them. In germline, CDR1 is SEHNR, CDR2 FQNEAQ (reference sequence). The CDR3 extends over 13 amino acids.

In this sample, this clone turned up many times. The sequenced part of the CDR3 DNA is TGTGCCAGCAGCTTTAGGTGGGACAGAGTCGATGGC. This translates into CASSFRWDRVDG. The entire CDR3 is CASSFRWDRVDGYTF. The chain is built from TRBV7-8 and TRBJ1-2, with 7 bases lining up with TRBD1. The observed sequence ends 3 residues before the CDR3 terminus, with the missing tail filled in from the germline J gene. The CDR3 sequence is 15 residues long. Germline values: CDR1 SGHVS, CDR2 FQNEAQ. Unmatched junction bases numbered 10, after V lost 3 bases and J lost 6 bases.

This clone was detected many times. The CDR3 sequence: CASSMAVTGTPNTDTQYF. The sequenced CDR3 bases are TGTGCCAGTAGTATGGCCGTGACAGGGACCCCTAACACAGATACG. V and J are TRBV19 and TRBJ2-3, with 7 nucleotides matching TRBD1. Coverage ceases 3 residues before the CDR3 finishes, and the germline J gene fills in the end. Germline assignment: CDR1 LNHDA and CDR2 SQIVND (reference sequence). This CDR3 spans 18 amino acids. After removal of 3 bases from V and 2 bases from J, the junction contained 14 bases not matched to a gene.

For this clone: The observed sequence ends 3 residues before the CDR3 terminus, with the missing tail filled in from the germline J gene. V usage is TRBV11-3 and J usage is TRBJ1-1, with D possibly being TRBD1 (5 bases). This CDR3 has 12 amino acids. The V end was cut by 5 bases, the J end by 7 bases, with 11 bases between. Germline values: CDR1 SGHNT, CDR2 YENEEA. CDR3 DNA (partial): TGTGCCAGCAGCCAACGGGGGGTTGAA. Translation: CASSQRGVE. The complete CDR3 sequence is CASSQRGVEAFF. The full variable domain, completed using reference TRBV11-3 and TRBJ1-1, is EAGVVQSPRYKIIEKKQPVAFWCNPISGHNTLYWYLQNLGQGPELLIRYENEEAVDDSQLPKDRFSAERLKGVDSTLKIQPAELGDSAVYLCASSQRGVEAFFGQGTRLTVV.

The table lists this clone with many counts. The missing CDR3 end, 3 residues past where the read stops, is filled in from the germline J gene. V and J are TRBV7-8 and TRBJ2-7, with D tentatively TRBD2 (6 bases). Germline V gene data show CDR1 as SGHVS and CDR2 as FQNEAQ. The V and J ends lost 2 bases and 0 bases respectively, with 11 bases between them. The CDR3 is 15 amino acids. CDR3 sequence reads: CASSLSLASSYEQYF. The sequenced CDR3 bases are TGTGCCAGCAGCTTAAGTCTAGCGAGCTCCTACGAG.

Comment on this clone: The read comes to an end 3 residues before the CDR3 does, leaving the germline J gene to fill in the end. This chain connects TRBV14 to TRBJ2-7; 8 bases are a match to TRBD2. This CDR3 comprises 14 residues. CDR1 is SGHDN, CDR2 FVKESK, per germline. J lost 6 bases, V lost 4 bases, and 8 bases had no gene match. Incomplete CDR3 DNA: TGTGCCAGCAGCCCTCCCGGGACTAGACGCGAG. Protein product: CASSPPGTRRE. The full CDR3 sequence reads CASSPPGTRREQYF.

The sample holds many counts of this clone. The read halts 3 residues ahead of the CDR3 end, with the missing end drawn from the germline J gene. The chain is built from TRBV5-6 and TRBJ2-3; possible D gene TRBD1, 6 bases. Germline values: CDR1 SGHDT, CDR2 YYEEEE. The V end was cut by 1 base, the J end by 3 bases, with 6 bases between. CDR3 length: 13 residues. The part of the CDR3 DNA that was read is TGTGCCAGCAGCTTGCAGGGGACAGATACG. Amino acids: CASSLQGTDT. In full, the CDR3 is CASSLQGTDTQYF.

In regard to this clone: The read terminates 3 residues before the CDR3 end, so the remaining end is supplied by the germline J gene. The chain recombines TRBV23-1 with TRBJ1-6; TRBD1 is a possible D gene (5 bases). TRBV23-1 is classed as an ORF, of uncertain function. V was pared by 0 bases and J by 7 bases, with 13 bases between. The CDR3 sequence is 16 residues long. The CDR3 DNA, read in part, is TGCGCCAGCAGTCAATCTCCGGGGGAAGGAAATTCACCC. This encodes CASSQSPGEGNSP. The complete CDR3 reads CASSQSPGEGNSPLHF.

As regards this clone: The read terminates 3 residues ahead of where the CDR3 ends, so the germline J gene completes it. This rearrangement joins TRBV7-3 to TRBJ2-3, with TRBD1 as a possible D gene (5 bases). The V end lost 1 base, the J end lost 3 bases, and 11 bases lay between the germline ends. The CDR3 covers 15 residues. Germline CDR1 SGHTA, CDR2 FQGTGA. CDR3 loop: CASSLIGAGTDTQYF. The part of the CDR3 DNA that was read is TGTGCCAGCAGCTTAATTGGTGCAGGGACAGATACG. Full variable domain (outside the CDR3, taken from reference TRBV7-3 and TRBJ2-3): GAGVSQTPSNKVTEKGKYVELRCDPISGHTALYWYRQSLGQGPEFLIYFQGTGAADDSGLPNDRFFAVRPEGSVSTLKIQRTERGDSAVYLCASSLIGAGTDTQYFGPGTRLTVL.

This clone showed up just a few times. From the germline J gene comes the end of the CDR3, since the read stops 3 residues before it. The chain couples TRBV5-5 to TRBJ2-7, with 7 positions matching TRBD1. The CDR3 runs 14 residues. Germline V lookup: CDR1 SGHKS, CDR2 YYEKEE (reference sequence). The V and J ends lost 0 bases and 1 base, in that order; junction bases with no gene match: 1. CDR3 loop: CASSLEGASYEQYF. Incomplete CDR3 DNA: TGTGCCAGCAGCTTGGAGGGGGCTTCCTACGAG.

The table lists this clone with a few counts. Sequencing ends 3 residues short of the CDR3 end; the germline J gene provides the rest. The V call is TRBV13, the J call TRBJ2-3; D call uncertain. CDR1 PRHDT and CDR2 FYEKMQ come from the germline V gene (reference sequence). The CDR3 consists of 14 residues. Trimming took off 4 bases at V and 5 bases at J, with 13 bases between the two ends. The CDR3 bases that were read are TGTGCCAGCAGCTACGTACTCCTCGAAGATACG. Translating it yields CASSYVLLEDT. Given in full, the CDR3 is CASSYVLLEDTQYF.

This clone was found many times. The CDR3 is cut off 3 residues early in the read; its end comes from the germline J gene. The chain links TRBV7-6 to TRBJ2-5, with D possibly matching TRBD1 (6 bases). Germline V gene lookup returns CDR1 SGHVS and CDR2 FNYEAQ. The CDR3 extends over 14 amino acids. The ends were cut back, 3 bases at V and 2 bases at J, with 10 bases in the middle. The CDR3 here is CASSFRQVQETQYF. CDR3 bases read: TGTGCCAGCAGCTTCCGACAGGTTCAAGAGACC.

This clone was recorded many times. From the germline J gene comes the end of the CDR3, since the read stops 3 residues before it. This sequence joins TRBV5-4 and TRBJ2-3; D is ambiguous. The CDR3 contains 13 residues. Germline V gene data show CDR1 as SGHNT and CDR2 as YYREEE (reference sequence). V lost 4 bases and J 6 bases, leaving 12 bases between the germline ends. CDR3 amino acids: CASSVVSVDTQYF. CDR3 DNA (partial): TGTGCCAGCAGCGTCGTTTCCGTGGATACG. The full variable domain, with the rest looked up from reference TRBV5-4 and TRBJ2-3, is ETGVTQSPTHLIKTRGQQVTLRCSSQSGHNTVSWYQQALGQGPQFIFQYYREEENGRGNFPPRFSGLQFPNYSSELNVNALELDDSALYLCASSVVSVDTQYFGPGTRLTVL.

The table lists this clone with many counts. The DNA ends 3 residues before the CDR3 does, and the rest of the CDR3 is filled in from the germline J gene. The rearrangement joins TRBV19 to TRBJ2-3; 11 nucleotides match TRBD2. Per germline, CDR1 LNHDA and CDR2 SQIVND (reference sequence). CDR3 length: 15 residues. Trimming at V came to 8 bases and at J to 6 bases, leaving 10 bases not matched to a gene. CDR3 DNA (partial): TGTGCCAGTCGCCCCCTAGCGGGAGGTGTTGATACG. Its protein is CASRPLAGGVDT. The whole CDR3 sequence is CASRPLAGGVDTQYF.

This clone occurred many times. The read terminates 3 residues ahead of where the CDR3 ends, so the germline J gene completes it. V usage is TRBV5-4 and J usage is TRBJ1-2; perhaps TRBD1 as D (5 bases). CDR3 length: 15 amino acids. Trimming shortened V by 4 bases and J by 2 bases, and 15 bases separated the two germline ends. Germline CDR1 is SGHNT and CDR2 is YYREEE (reference sequence). CDR3 DNA, as far as it was read: TGTGCCAGCAGCCTCCTTGGAGGGGTGAACTATGGC. It encodes CASSLLGGVNYG. The full-length CDR3 reads as CASSLLGGVNYGYTF.